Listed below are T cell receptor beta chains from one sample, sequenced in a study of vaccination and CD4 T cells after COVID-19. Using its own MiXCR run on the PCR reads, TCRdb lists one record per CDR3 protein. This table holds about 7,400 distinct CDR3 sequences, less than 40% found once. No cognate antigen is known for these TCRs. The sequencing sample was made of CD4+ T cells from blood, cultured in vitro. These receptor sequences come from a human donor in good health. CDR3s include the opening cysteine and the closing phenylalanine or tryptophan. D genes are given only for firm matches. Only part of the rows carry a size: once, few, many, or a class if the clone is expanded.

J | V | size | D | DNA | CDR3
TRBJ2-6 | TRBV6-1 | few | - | TGTGCCAGCAGTAGATTTGACTCTGGGGCCAACGTCCTGACTTTC | CASSRFDSGANVLTF
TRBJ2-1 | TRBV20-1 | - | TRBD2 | TGCAGTGCTCGTCCCGGGACTAGATCAACAGCCAATGAGCAGTTCTTC | CSARPGTRSTANEQFF
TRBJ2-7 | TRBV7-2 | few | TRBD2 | TGTGCCAGCAGCTTAGCGGCGGGGGATGAATACGAGCAGTACTTC | CASSLAAGDEYEQYF
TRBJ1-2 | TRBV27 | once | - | TGTGCCAGCAGTTTATCCCAGGCGGGTGGCTACACCTTC | CASSLSQAGGYTF
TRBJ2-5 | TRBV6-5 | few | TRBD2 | TGTGCCAGCAGTTACTCGGGACTAGCGGGGCAAGAGACCCAGTACTTC | CASSYSGLAGQETQYF
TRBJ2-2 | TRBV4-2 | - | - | TGTGCCAGCAGCCAAGTGGTATTCACCGGGGAGCTGTTTTTT | CASSQVVFTGELFF
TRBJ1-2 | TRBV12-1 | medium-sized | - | TGTGCCAGCGGGAATGGCTACACCTTC | CASGNGYTF
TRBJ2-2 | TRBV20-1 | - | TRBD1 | TGCAGTGCTAGAAGGGACAGGGCGGGCACCGGGGAGCTGTTTTTT | CSARRDRAGTGELFF
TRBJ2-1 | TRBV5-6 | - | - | - | CASSLWGQGARVGFF
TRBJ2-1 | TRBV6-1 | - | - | TGTGCCAGCCGGTCCTTGGCAGGCGGTAATGAGCAGTTCTTC | CASRSLAGGNEQFF
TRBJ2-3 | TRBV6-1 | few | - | TGTGCCAGCAGTCCAAACACAGATACGCAGTATTTT | CASSPNTDTQYF
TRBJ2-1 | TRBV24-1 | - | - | TGTGCCACCAAAGGTCTAGCCTGCTCCTACAATGAGCAGTTCTTC | CATKGLACSYNEQFF
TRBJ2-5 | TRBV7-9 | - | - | TGTGCCAGCAGACAATCAGGCCCCCAAGAGACCCAGTACTTC | CASRQSGPQETQYF
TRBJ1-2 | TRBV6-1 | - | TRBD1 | TGTGCCAGCAGCCCTGGACAGGGGTTCTATGGCTACACCTTC | CASSPGQGFYGYTF
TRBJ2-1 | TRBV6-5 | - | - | TGTGCCAGCAGTTACGGTATGGGGACTCCCCTCGATGAGCAGTTCTTC | CASSYGMGTPLDEQFF
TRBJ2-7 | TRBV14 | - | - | TGTGCCAGCAGCCAGTCGGGGGTGGAACAGTACTTC | CASSQSGVEQYF
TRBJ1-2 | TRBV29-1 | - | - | TGCAGCGTTGGACTGGGGGGGGCGACAGGCTACACCTTC | CSVGLGGATGYTF
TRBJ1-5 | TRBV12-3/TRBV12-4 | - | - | TGTGCCAGCAGTTTAGCAGGGGGAGACCAGCCCCAGCATTTT | CASSLAGGDQPQHF
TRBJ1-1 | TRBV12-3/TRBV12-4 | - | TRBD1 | TGTGCCAGCAGGGGGGACAGGAACACTGAAGCTTTCTTT | CASRGDRNTEAFF
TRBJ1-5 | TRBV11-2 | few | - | TGTGCCAGCAGCTACCTACGGGGTCAGCCCCAGCATTTT | CASSYLRGQPQHF
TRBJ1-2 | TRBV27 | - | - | TGTGCCAGCAGTTTTAGTCCGCTGCTAGGGGGCTACACCTTC | CASSFSPLLGGYTF
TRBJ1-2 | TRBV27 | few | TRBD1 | TGTGCCAGCAGTACCCCGAGACAGGGCTATGGCTACACCTTC | CASSTPRQGYGYTF
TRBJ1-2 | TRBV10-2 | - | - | TGCGCCAGCAGGATGGGGGGTTCAAACTATGGCTACACCTTC | CASRMGGSNYGYTF
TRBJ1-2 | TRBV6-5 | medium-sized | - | TGTGCCAGCAGTTACCTCTCGACGTATGGCTACACCTTC | CASSYLSTYGYTF
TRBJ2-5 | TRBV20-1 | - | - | TGCAGTGGGTTGGGGACCGAGACCCAGTACTTC | CSGLGTETQYF
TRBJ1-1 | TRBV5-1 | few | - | TGCGCCAGCAGCTCCCTGGGTGGGACAATCAATCCTTTCTTT | CASSSLGGTINPFF
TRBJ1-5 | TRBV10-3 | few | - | TGTGCCATCAGTGAGTCGGGGAATCAGCCCCAGCATTTT | CAISESGNQPQHF
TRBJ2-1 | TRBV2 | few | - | TGTGCCAGCAGTGCCATGAATGAGCAGTTCTTC | CASSAMNEQFF
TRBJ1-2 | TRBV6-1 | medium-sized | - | TGTGCCAGCAGCCGCGAGGGACGCGGCTATGGCTACACCTTC | CASSREGRGYGYTF
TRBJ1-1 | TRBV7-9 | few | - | TGTGCCAGCAGCTTACCCGCGGAAAAAGCTTTCTTT | CASSLPAEKAFF
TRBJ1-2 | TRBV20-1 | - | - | TGCAGTGCTAGAGATGGGGAAGTGGATGGCTACACCTTC | CSARDGEVDGYTF
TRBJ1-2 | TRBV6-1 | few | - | TGTGCCAGCAGTGGCCAGTTCGGAGACTATGGCTACACCTTC | CASSGQFGDYGYTF
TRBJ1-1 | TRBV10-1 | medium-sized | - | TGCGCCAGCAGTGAGACAGGGCTTACTGAAGCTTTCTTT | CASSETGLTEAFF
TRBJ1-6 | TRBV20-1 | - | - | TGCAGTGCTAAGACAGAGTCGGGAGTAGGTTCACCCCTCCACTTT | CSAKTESGVGSPLHF
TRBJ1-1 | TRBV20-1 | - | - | TGCAGTGCTAGACAAAGGACACCTAACACTGAAGCTTTCTTT | CSARQRTPNTEAFF
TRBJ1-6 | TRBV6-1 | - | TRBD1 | TGTGCCAGCACTTTAACAGGGGGCGCGGGTTCACCCCTCCACTTT | CASTLTGGAGSPLHF
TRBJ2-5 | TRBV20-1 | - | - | TGCAGTGCTCTCCGGGACGGTGAGACCCAGTACTTC | CSALRDGETQYF
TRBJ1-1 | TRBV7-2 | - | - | TGTGCCAGCAGCTTTTATGCAGGGTCGCACACTGAAGCTTTCTTT | CASSFYAGSHTEAFF
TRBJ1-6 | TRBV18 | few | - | TGTGCCAGCTCACCCGAAGTGGGGCCTCAGAATTCACCCCTCCACTTT | CASSPEVGPQNSPLHF
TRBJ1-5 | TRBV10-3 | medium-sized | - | TGTGCCATCACTGGGGGGCTGAATCAGCCCCAGCATTTT | CAITGGLNQPQHF
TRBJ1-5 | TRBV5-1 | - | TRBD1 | TGCGCCAGCAGCCTGGACAGGAATCAGCCCCAGCATTTT | CASSLDRNQPQHF
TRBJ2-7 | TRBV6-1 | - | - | TGTGCCAGCAGCCCCTTGACTCGCTCCTACGAGCAGTACTTC | CASSPLTRSYEQYF
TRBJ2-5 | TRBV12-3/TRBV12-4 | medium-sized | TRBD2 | TGTGCCAGCAGTTCCACCTGGGGTCTAGCGGGGGGGCTCGAGACCCAGTACTTC | CASSSTWGLAGGLETQYF
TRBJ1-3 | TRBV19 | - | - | TGTGCCAGTAGATACCCACCTGGAAACACCATATATTTT | CASRYPPGNTIYF
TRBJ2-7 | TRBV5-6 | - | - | TGTGCCAGCAGCTTGGCAACCGTCTCCTACGAGCAGTACTTC | CASSLATVSYEQYF
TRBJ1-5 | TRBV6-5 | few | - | TGTGCCAGCAGTTACCAGCCCCAGCATTTT | CASSYQPQHF
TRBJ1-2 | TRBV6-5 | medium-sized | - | TGTGCCAGCAGTTACTCGAGGGCCCAGGGCTTGTCACGCGGCTACACCTTC | CASSYSRAQGLSRGYTF
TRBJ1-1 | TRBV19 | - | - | TGTGCCAGTACCCTGGGTAGGGGACCCGTCATGAACACTGAAGCTTTCTTT | CASTLGRGPVMNTEAFF
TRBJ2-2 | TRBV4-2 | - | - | TGTGCCAGCAGCCAAGATTTCGGGAACACCGGGGAGCTGTTTTTT | CASSQDFGNTGELFF
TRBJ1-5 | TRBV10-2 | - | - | TGCGCCAGCAGTGAGAGTGAACTTAATCAGCCCCAGCATTTT | CASSESELNQPQHF
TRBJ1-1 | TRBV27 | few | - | TGTGCCAGCAGTTTGAGGGGAATGAAGAACACTGAAGCTTTCTTT | CASSLRGMKNTEAFF
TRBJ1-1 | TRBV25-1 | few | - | TGTGCCAGCAGTGGGGTGGACCAGTCTGAAGCTTTCTTT | CASSGVDQSEAFF
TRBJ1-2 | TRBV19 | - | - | TGTGCCAGTAGTATCGGGGGCGGTTCATATGGCTACACCTTC | CASSIGGGSYGYTF
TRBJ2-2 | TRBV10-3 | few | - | TGTGCCACGCAGGCATCGAACACCGGGGAGCTGTTTTTT | CATQASNTGELFF
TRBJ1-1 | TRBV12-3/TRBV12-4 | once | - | TGTGCCAGCAGTTTCGTGAACACTGAAGCTTTCTTT | CASSFVNTEAFF
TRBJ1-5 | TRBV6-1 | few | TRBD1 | TGTGCCAGTTGTGGGACAGGCGCAAATCAGCCCCAGCATTTT | CASCGTGANQPQHF
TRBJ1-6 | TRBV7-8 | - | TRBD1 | TGTGCCAGCAGCTTAGGAATGGGACAGGGCGGTTGGTCACCCCTCCACTTT | CASSLGMGQGGWSPLHF
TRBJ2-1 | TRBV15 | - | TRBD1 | TGTGCCACCAGCAGACCGGGACAGGGGATATACAATGAGCAGTTCTTC | CATSRPGQGIYNEQFF
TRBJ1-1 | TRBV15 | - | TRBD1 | TGTGCCACCAGCGGACAGGGGAACACTGTAGCTTTCTTT | CATSGQGNTVAFF
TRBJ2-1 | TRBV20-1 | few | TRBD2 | TGCAGTGCTAGGGAGCGGGGCCCTCCCCTAGAGCAGTTCTTC | CSARERGPPLEQFF